This T cell receptor (beta chain) was recorded in a study of blood T cell repertoires in COVID-19. From germline, CDR1 is MNHEY and CDR2 SVGAGI. This CDR3 region has 16 residues. Trimming left V 3 bases short and J 0 bases short, with 12 bases between. The repertoire was sequenced with immunoSEQ multiplex PCR; TCRdb's copy has only in-frame clones and lacks some. The sample contains about 90,000 clones, about 90% of which appear only once. Sequenced material: peripheral blood. The receptor's source is a human donor with active COVID-19. The donor label of this sample is uncertain. The chain combines TRBV6-5 with TRBJ2-4; possible D gene TRBD1, 5 bases. The CDR3 sequence is CASSYLDSLAKNIQYF. The CDR3 DNA reads as TGTGCCAGCAGTTATCTCGACAGCCTAGCCAAAAACATTCAGTACTTC.